These 17 T cell receptor beta chains were all obtained from the same sample, sequenced in a study of T cells after yellow fever vaccination. MiXCR, applied by TCRdb to the 5' RACE reads, yields one record per CDR3 protein. The profile shows about 53,000 distinct CDR3 sequences, 5.7% of them singletons. The sample here was PBMCs, either bulk or a sorted T-cell subset (CD4+, CD8+, memory, or dextramer-sorted; not recorded which), taken on the day of the yellow fever booster vaccination. The receptors derive from a man between 18 and 35 years old who received the YFV17D yellow fever vaccine.

V usage is TRBV2 and J usage is TRBJ2-3; unclear D gene. The CDR3 has 14 amino acids. The germline gives CDR1 SNHLY, CDR2 FYNNEI. The ends were cut back, 4 bases at V and 0 bases at J, with 8 bases in the middle. The CDR3: CASSGDASTDTQYF. In DNA form, the CDR3 reads TGTGCCAGCAGTGGGGATGCTAGCACAGATACGCAGTATTTT.

This clonotype was observed many times. The chain recombines TRBV12-3 or TRBV12-4 with TRBJ2-7, with D possibly being TRBD1 (5 bases). CDR3 length: 12 residues. Trimming left V 4 bases short and J 1 base short, with 5 bases between. The CDR3 coding sequence is TGTGCCAGCAGTTCAGGGTCCTACGAGCAGTACTTC. As protein: CASSSGSYEQYF.

The V gene is TRBV5-1, the J gene TRBJ2-3; possible D gene TRBD1, 7 bases. V was clipped by 6 bases and J by 0 bases, with 14 bases between them. The CDR3 loop spans 15 amino acids. Germline V gene lookup returns CDR1 SGHRS and CDR2 YFSETQ. For the CDR3, the DNA is TGCGCCAGCACGGACCCAGGGGGGAGCACAGATACGCAGTATTTT. It yields the protein CASTDPGGSTDTQYF.

This clonotype has a count of ten or more. The CDR3 nucleotides read TGCGCCAGCAGCCAAGATTTCAGGGATGGTCAGCCCCAGCATTTT. Translation gives CASSQDFRDGQPQHF. The rearrangement links TRBV4-3 to TRBJ1-5, with D perhaps TRBD1 (5 bases). V lost 0 bases and J lost 6, with 12 bases in between. The CDR3 covers 15 residues. The V gene's germline CDR1 is LGHNA and CDR2 YSLEER.

This clonotype was counted a few times. V gene TRBV7-2 combines with J gene TRBJ2-3; 10 bases fit TRBD1. Trimming at V came to 5 bases and at J to 6 bases, leaving 11 bases not matched to a gene. The germline gives CDR1 SGHTA, CDR2 FQGNSA. The CDR3 loop spans 16 amino acids. This CDR3 is CASSAGQGVGLDTQYF. The CDR3 nucleotides read TGTGCCAGCAGCGCTGGACAGGGGGTTGGGTTGGATACGCAGTATTTT.

The chain couples TRBV30 to TRBJ2-7; D is ambiguous. Per germline, CDR1 GTSNPN and CDR2 SVGIG (reference sequence). CDR3 length equals 15 residues. V shed 0 bases and J shed 6 bases, with 18 bases lying between them. The CDR3 is CAWSVGPSISGEQYF. In DNA form, the CDR3 reads TGTGCCTGGAGTGTTGGTCCGTCCATATCTGGCGAGCAGTACTTC.

The rearrangement uses TRBV6-6 and TRBJ2-1; unclear D gene. V was shortened by 2 bases and J by 13 bases, with 12 bases between the two germline ends. Germline V gene sequence: CDR1 MNHNY, CDR2 SVGAGI (reference sequence). The CDR3 totals 12 residues. CDR3 sequence: CASSYEDPAQFF. In DNA form, the CDR3 reads TGTGCCAGCAGTTACGAGGACCCAGCCCAGTTCTTC.

The sample holds a few counts of this clonotype. V usage is TRBV6-2 or TRBV6-3 and J usage is TRBJ2-2; 10 bases map to TRBD1. The J segment lost 3 bases and the V segment lost 6 bases, leaving 7 bases of the junction unmatched. This CDR3 is 16 amino acids long. Germline V CDR1 and CDR2: MNHEY, SVGEGT. The CDR3 DNA reads as TGTGCCAGCAGGAACCGGGACAGGGGTGACACCGGGGAGCTGTTTTTT. Protein product: CASRNRDRGDTGELFF.

This clonotype appeared a few times. V is TRBV28 and J is TRBJ2-2; D perhaps matches TRBD2 (5 bases). Germline CDR1 reads MDHEN; CDR2 reads SYDVKM. V gave up 5 bases and J gave up 6 bases, with 19 bases separating them. The CDR3 is made up of 16 amino acids. This CDR3 reads CASSPTSGIWAGELFF. The CDR3 DNA follows: TGTGCCAGCAGTCCGACAAGCGGTATATGGGCCGGGGAGCTGTTTTTT.

V and J are TRBV11-2 and TRBJ2-5, with TRBD1 matching over 10 bases. Germline CDR1 reads SGHAT; CDR2 reads FQNNGV. The CDR3 contains 16 residues. V lost 5 bases to trimming and J lost 5 bases; unmatched junction nucleotides: 11. The CDR3 protein is CASSPTGTGAWETQYF. As DNA, the CDR3 is TGTGCCAGCAGCCCAACCGGGACAGGGGCTTGGGAGACCCAGTACTTC.

This clonotype was detected a few times. The chain joins TRBV7-9 to TRBJ1-2, with D hard to call. V gave up 7 bases and J gave up 7 bases, with 16 bases separating them. There are 13 residues in the CDR3. The germline V gene encodes CDR1 SEHNR and CDR2 FQNEAQ (reference sequence). The CDR3 reads CASTAFGDGGYTF. CDR3 DNA: TGTGCCAGCACGGCGTTTGGAGACGGTGGCTACACCTTC. The complete variable domain, with remaining parts taken from reference TRBV7-9 and TRBJ1-2, reads DTGVSQNPRHKITKRGQNVTFRCDPISEHNRLYWYRQTLGQGPEFLTYFQNEAQLEKSRLLSDRFSAERPKGSFSTLEIQRTEQGDSAMYLCASTAFGDGGYTFGSGTRLTVV.

This clonotype was seen at least ten times. The chain joins TRBV4-3 to TRBJ2-1; 9 bases line up with TRBD2. The CDR3 consists of 15 residues. Germline V gene lookup returns CDR1 LGHNA and CDR2 YSLEER. V trimming: 0 bases; J trimming: 7 bases; junction bases outside the gene matches: 4. In DNA form, the CDR3 reads TGCGCCAGCAGCCAAGATGCTAGCGGGGCAAATGAGCAGTTCTTC. Translating gives CASSQDASGANEQFF.

This clonotype was detected many times. The V and J genes are TRBV18 and TRBJ2-5, with 10 positions matching TRBD2. With V trimmed by 3 bases and J by 2 bases, 3 bases remained unmatched. Germline CDR1 and CDR2: KGHSH and LQKENI. This CDR3 region has 15 residues. The CDR3, as DNA: TGTGCCAGCTCACCTCTAGCGGGGGTACAAGAGACCCAGTACTTC. It yields the protein CASSPLAGVQETQYF.

This clonotype was recorded many times. The chain uses TRBV29-1 and TRBJ2-5; D is possibly TRBD2 (7 bases). The ends were cut back, 7 bases at V and 4 bases at J, with 13 bases in the middle. The CDR3 runs 12 residues. Germline lookup yields CDR1 SQVTM and CDR2 ANQGSEA. The CDR3 protein is CSAERGGETQYF. In DNA, the CDR3 is TGCAGCGCCGAGAGGGGGGGAGAGACCCAGTACTTC.

The chain recombines TRBV5-4 with TRBJ2-2; D remains unclear. The V end was cut by 0 bases, the J end by 0 bases, with 3 bases between. The germline V gene encodes CDR1 SGHNT and CDR2 YYREEE (reference sequence). CDR3 length: 14 residues. For the CDR3, the DNA is TGTGCCAGCAGCTTGGTACCGAACACCGGGGAGCTGTTTTTT. Translation gives CASSLVPNTGELFF.

The sample holds a few counts of this clonotype. The rearrangement uses TRBV5-4 and TRBJ2-3, with D possibly called TRBD1 or TRBD2 (5 bases each). Germline CDR1 is SGHNT and CDR2 is YYREEE (reference sequence). V lost 0 bases, J lost 9 bases, and 8 bases lay in between. The CDR3 has 12 residues. CDR3 sequence reads: CASSLEWGTQYF. CDR3 nucleotides: TGTGCCAGCAGCTTGGAGTGGGGGACGCAGTATTTT.

The chain employs TRBV28 and TRBJ2-2, with D perhaps TRBD2 (5 bases). Germline assignment: CDR1 MDHEN and CDR2 SYDVKM. This CDR3 contains 15 residues. Trimming removed 3 bases at V and 5 bases at J, with 13 bases between. DNA for the CDR3: TGTGCCAGCAGTTTTTCCCCCCCGGGGACCGGGGAGCTGTTTTTT. It translates to CASSFSPPGTGELFF.